The rows below give T cell receptor beta chains drawn from one sample of a study of blood T cell repertoires in COVID-19. Generated by immunoSEQ multiplex PCR, the TCRdb table keeps only in-frame clones and is missing some. Counted here are hundreds of thousands of clones, around 80% occurring once; the ten biggest clones make up 27%. The sequenced sample consisted of peripheral blood. The receptor set was obtained from a man in his forties or fifties with acute or convalescent COVID-19. CDR3s include the opening cysteine and the closing phenylalanine or tryptophan. The order of the fields is V gene, clone size, J gene, D gene, CDR3 protein, CDR3 DNA. The D gene is left open where the match is weak. Clone size appears in some rows only: once, few, many, or a class for an expanded clone.

TRBV15,NA,TRBJ1-5,NA,CATSRVYLRNQPQHF,TGTGCCACCAGCAGAGTTTACCTGCGGAATCAGCCCCAGCATTTT
TRBV20-1,once,TRBJ2-7,NA,CSARGPYEQYF,TGCAGTGCTAGGGGCCCCTACGAGCAGTACTTC
TRBV9,NA,TRBJ2-1,TRBD2,CASSAGPGTTTLAEQFF,TGTGCCAGCAGCGCAGGTCCCGGGACTACAACCCTCGCGGAGCAGTTCTTC
TRBV5-1,NA,TRBJ2-1,TRBD2,CASSSIWGGLNEQFF,TGCGCCAGCAGCTCTATCTGGGGAGGGCTTAATGAGCAGTTCTTC
TRBV5-4,once,TRBJ1-2,TRBD1,CASSFPTGGNYGYTF,TGTGCCAGCAGCTTTCCGACAGGGGGTAACTATGGCTACACCTTC
TRBV6-5,NA,TRBJ1-1,TRBD1,CASGDRANTEAFF,TGTGCCAGCGGCGACAGGGCTAACACTGAAGCTTTCTTT
TRBV5-5,many,TRBJ2-2,TRBD2,CASSLGLAGGSNTGELFF,TGTGCCAGCAGCTTGGGACTAGCGGGAGGATCGAACACCGGGGAGCTGTTTTTT
TRBV18,NA,TRBJ1-1,TRBD1,CASSLRTGETEAFF,TGTGCCAGCTCACTTAGGACAGGGGAGACTGAAGCTTTCTTT
TRBV5-1,NA,TRBJ2-3,TRBD2,CASSFQGGRADTQYF,TGCGCCAGCAGCTTTCAGGGCGGGAGGGCAGATACGCAGTATTTT
TRBV6-5,NA,TRBJ2-7,TRBD2,CASSYSLTGGNEQYF,TGTGCCAGCAGTTACTCGTTGACGGGGGGAAACGAGCAGTACTTC
TRBV3-1/TRBV3-2,NA,TRBJ1-2,NA,CASSQTAQGGYGYTF,TGTGCCAGCAGCCAAACCGCACAGGGTGGGTATGGCTACACCTTC
TRBV19,NA,TRBJ2-1,TRBD2,CASSPGTSGGVFYNEQFF,TGTGCCAGTAGTCCCGGGACTAGCGGGGGCGTGTTTTACAATGAGCAGTTCTTC
TRBV27,NA,TRBJ2-7,NA,CASSFRPSYEQYF,TGTGCCAGCAGTTTCCGTCCCTCCTACGAGCAGTACTTC
TRBV27,NA,TRBJ2-3,NA,CASRRQADTQYF,TGTGCCAGCAGGAGACAAGCAGATACGCAGTATTTT
TRBV25-1,NA,TRBJ1-1,NA,CASSDGTEAFF,TGTGCCAGCAGTGACGGCACTGAAGCTTTCTTT
TRBV6-4,NA,TRBJ2-3,NA,CASSTDINPKNTQYF,TGTGCCAGCAGTACGGACATTAATCCCAAAAATACGCAGTATTTT
TRBV4-1,NA,TRBJ2-7,NA,CASSQEGNEQYF,TGCGCCAGCAGCCAAGAGGGCAACGAGCAGTACTTC
TRBV19,NA,TRBJ1-2,TRBD1,CASSGTAVSNYGYTF,TGTGCCAGTAGCGGGACAGCTGTTTCTAACTATGGCTACACCTTC
TRBV7-9,NA,TRBJ1-1,NA,CASSLNRAGTEAFF,TGTGCCAGCAGCTTAAACAGGGCTGGCACTGAAGCTTTCTTT
TRBV6-6,NA,TRBJ1-2,NA,CASSYYARGPNYGYTF,TGTGCCAGCAGTTATTACGCCAGGGGACCTAACTATGGCTACACCTTC
TRBV3-1/TRBV3-2,NA,TRBJ1-1,NA,CASSQMALRGTEAFF,TGTGCCAGCAGCCAAATGGCTTTGAGAGGTACTGAAGCTTTCTTT
TRBV2,NA,TRBJ1-1,TRBD1,CASSGDSNTEAFF,TGTGCCAGCAGTGGGGACAGCAACACTGAAGCTTTCTTT
TRBV12-5,NA,TRBJ2-6,NA,CASGLSGANVLTF,TGTGCTAGTGGCCTCTCTGGGGCCAACGTCCTGACTTTC
TRBV28,NA,TRBJ1-5,NA,CASSSGDQPQHF,TGTGCCAGCAGTTCCGGGGATCAGCCCCAGCATTTT
TRBV5-6,few,TRBJ2-3,NA,CASSSNTGWTDTQYF,TGTGCCAGCAGCTCTAATACAGGGTGGACAGATACGCAGTATTTT
TRBV24-1,NA,TRBJ2-1,NA,CATSDSSAEQFF,TGTGCCACCAGTGATTCCTCAGCGGAGCAGTTCTTC
TRBV14,NA,TRBJ1-6,TRBD1,CASSQHGTGSFDEKKTPLHF,TGTGCCAGCAGCCAACACGGGACAGGCAGCTTTGATGAAAAAAAGACACCCCTCCACTTT
TRBV18,NA,TRBJ1-4,TRBD1,CASSPDRGSEKLFF,TGTGCCAGCTCACCGGACAGGGGGAGTGAAAAACTGTTTTTT
TRBV5-8,NA,TRBJ1-5,NA,CASSLILTAQPQHF,TGTGCCAGCAGCTTGATTCTGACAGCTCAGCCCCAGCATTTT
TRBV28,NA,TRBJ1-5,NA,CASSTPRVGSGPIQPQHF,TGTGCCAGCAGCACCCCAAGGGTGGGAAGCGGACCTATTCAGCCCCAGCATTTT
TRBV6-5,NA,TRBJ2-7,TRBD2,CASSYEREVKEQYF,TGTGCCAGCAGTTACGAGCGGGAGGTGAAAGAGCAGTACTTC
TRBV11-2,NA,TRBJ2-7,NA,CASSLEQGWSYEQYF,TGTGCCAGCAGCTTAGAACAGGGATGGTCCTACGAGCAGTACTTC
TRBV29-1,NA,TRBJ2-2,NA,CSVVSSVNTGELFF,TGCAGCGTTGTCTCTAGCGTGAACACCGGGGAGCTGTTTTTT
TRBV5-4,NA,TRBJ1-2,TRBD1,CASSLDFQGARGYTF,TGTGCCAGCAGCTTGGATTTTCAGGGGGCTAGGGGCTACACCTTC
TRBV19,NA,TRBJ1-5,NA,CASSIIDQPQHF,TGTGCCAGTAGTATTATAGATCAGCCCCAGCATTTT
TRBV7-9,NA,TRBJ2-5,NA,CASSSQGQRQETQYF,TGTGCCAGCAGCTCACAAGGACAACGACAAGAGACCCAGTACTTC
TRBV15,NA,TRBJ1-3,TRBD1,CATSRGNVQGAAGNTIYF,TGTGCCACCAGCAGAGGGAACGTACAGGGGGCGGCTGGAAACACCATATATTTT
TRBV5-4,many,TRBJ2-5,TRBD1,CASSRGQGAQETQYF,TGTGCCAGCAGCCGGGGACAGGGGGCTCAAGAGACCCAGTACTTC